This T cell receptor beta chain was identified in a study of control samples from healthy donors and cancer patients. V shed 5 bases and J shed 0 bases, with 13 bases lying between them. CDR1 is LNHNV and CDR2 is YYDKDF in the germline V gene (reference sequence). This CDR3 comprises 15 residues. Measured with immunoSEQ multiplex PCR; TCRdb has only the in-frame clones, and not every one. The sample holds about 170,000 clones; about 91% are singletons and the top ten take around 2%. This receptor was obtained from a middle-aged woman in good health. The chain is built from TRBV15 and TRBJ1-1; TRBD1 might be the D (5 bases). Material for sequencing was blood. In DNA, the CDR3 is TGTGCCACCAGCGGGCTGGGGCAAATGAACACTGAAGCTTTCTTT. Translated: CATSGLGQMNTEAFF.